This TCR beta chain was recovered during a study of cytomegalovirus exposure and HLA in healthy donors. Study-wide findings and caveats: Overall, about 160 TCR beta chains were annotated as cytomegalovirus-associated. TCR beta V- and J-gene trimming, according to a later analysis, was linked to a missense DCLRE1C variant.

On this clone: The antigen is undetermined.

Donors sampled were nominally healthy, though unrecorded immune exposures were likely. The PCR made use of 60 Vbeta and 13 Jbeta primers. TCRdb's copy holds only in-frame clones and misses some; the assay was immunoSEQ multiplex PCR. The sample shows some 110,000 clones, nearly 85% of them seen only once. This CDR3 is 17 amino acids long. J gave up 4 bases and V 5 bases, and 11 bases lay outside the gene matches. Germline assignment: CDR1 SGHTA and CDR2 FQGNSA. The rearrangement links TRBV7-2 to TRBJ2-3; 11 nucleotides align to TRBD2. This sequence was found in a man between 18 and 29 years old in good health and CMV-seronegative. Material: PBMCs. This CDR3 is CASSARLTSGRADTQYF. The CDR3 bases are TGTGCCAGCAGCGCGCGGCTCACTAGCGGGAGAGCAGATACGCAGTATTTT. Full variable domain (rest looked up from reference TRBV7-2 and TRBJ2-3): GAGVSQSPSNKVTEKGKDVELRCDPISGHTALYWYRQSLGQGLEFLIYFQGNSAPDKSGLPSDRFSAERTGGSVSTLTIQRTQQEDSAVYLCASSARLTSGRADTQYFGPGTRLTVL.